This entry lists 32 T cell receptor beta chains sequenced from one sample in a study of shared clonotypes between healthy human individuals. It was CD45RO-negative cells, positively selected for CCR7, that made up naive CD8 cells, with terminally differentiated effector memory CD45RA+ cells excluded. TCRdb's table, derived via immunoSEQ multiplex PCR, lists solely in-frame clones and lacks some. The table records about 2.1 million clones, approximately 94% of them present only once. The sequenced material came from naive CD8+ T cells from PBMCs. Source of these receptors: a man aged 18 to 30 in good health. Some clones in this sample may be carry-over from other donors' samples.

J is TRBJ2-5 and V is TRBV5-6; 8 nucleotides line up with TRBD1. V trimming: 4 bases; J trimming: 9 bases; junction bases outside the gene matches: 5. This CDR3 is built from 12 residues. Germline CDR1 is SGHDT and CDR2 is YYEEEE. CDR3 DNA: TGTGCCAGCAGCCCAGGGACAGGTCCCCAGTACTTC. Translation gives CASSPGTGPQYF.

The rearrangement joins TRBV5-1 to TRBJ2-3; the D is unclear. Trimming removed 0 bases at V and 0 bases at J, with 8 bases between. CDR1 and CDR2 (germline): SGHRS, YFSETQ. This CDR3 has 15 residues. The CDR3 here is CASSLDLFSTDTQYF. The CDR3 DNA reads TGCGCCAGCAGCTTGGATTTATTTAGCACAGATACGCAGTATTTT.

V is TRBV18 and J is TRBJ2-5; maybe TRBD2 (6 bases). The CDR3 loop spans 15 amino acids. Trimming took 6 bases from V and 3 from J, leaving 17 bases between them. Germline assignment: CDR1 KGHSH and CDR2 LQKENI. The CDR3 bases are TGTGCCAGCTCGTGGAGGGAGGAGGTAGAAGAGACCCAGTACTTC. Protein product: CASSWREEVEETQYF.

The chain has TRBV19 and TRBJ1-1; 8 nucleotides align to TRBD1. Germline V gene sequence: CDR1 LNHDA, CDR2 SQIVND (reference sequence). The CDR3 is made up of 14 amino acids. The trim removed 8 bases at V and 1 base at J, leaving 6 bases unmatched. For the CDR3, the DNA is TGTGCCAGTGGAAACAGGGGGGAGAACACTGAAGCTTTCTTT. Protein product: CASGNRGENTEAFF.

V is TRBV25-1 and J is TRBJ2-7; a weak D match, TRBD1 (5 bases). The CDR3 has 11 residues. Germline CDR1 reads MGHDK; CDR2 reads SYGVNS. V lost 5 bases and J 7 bases, leaving 9 bases between the germline ends. CDR3 residues: CASSIGVEQYF. The CDR3 region has the DNA TGTGCCAGCAGTATAGGGGTAGAGCAGTACTTC.

The rearrangement joins TRBV6-1 to TRBJ2-7; possibly TRBD2 for D (5 bases). CDR1 and CDR2 (germline): MNHNS, SASEGT. The CDR3 length is 13 residues. V gave up 6 bases and J gave up 2 bases, with 11 bases separating them. CDR3 coding DNA: TGTGCCAGCAGAAAAGACGGGACCTACGAGCAGTACTTC. As protein: CASRKDGTYEQYF.

The rearrangement links TRBV9 to TRBJ2-2; D may be TRBD1 (5 bases). The CDR3 contains 13 residues. Germline CDR1 and CDR2: SGDLS and YYNGEE. V lost 4 bases and J lost 6, with 10 bases in between. CDR3 sequence (DNA): TGTGCCAGCAGCCCATGGGGCGCCGGGGAGCTGTTTTTT. Encoded protein: CASSPWGAGELFF.

This chain connects TRBV29-1 to TRBJ1-3; no firm D call. The CDR3 extends over 11 amino acids. Trimming pared 7 bases from V and 4 bases from J, leaving 8 bases between. Looked up from germline, CDR1 is SQVTM and CDR2 is ANQGSEA. CDR3: CSAGRGNTIYF. For the CDR3, the DNA is TGCAGCGCCGGTCGGGGAAACACCATATATTTT.

This chain uses TRBV9 with TRBJ2-1, with TRBD2 as a possible D gene (6 bases). The germline V gene has CDR1 SGDLS and CDR2 YYNGEE. V lost 3 bases and J 4 bases, leaving 17 bases between the germline ends. The CDR3 is made up of 16 amino acids. The CDR3 DNA is TGTGCCAGCAGCGCTTTCTCAGCGGGCATATACAATGAGCAGTTCTTC. Residues: CASSAFSAGIYNEQFF. The full variable domain, rest sourced from reference TRBV9 and TRBJ2-1, is DSGVTQTPKHLITATGQRVTLRCSPRSGDLSVYWYQQSLDQGLQFLIQYYNGEERAKGNILERFSAQQFPDLHSELNLSSLELGDSALYFCASSAFSAGIYNEQFFGPGTRLTVL.

This chain uses TRBV19 with TRBJ1-1; 7 bases fit TRBD1. Germline V gives CDR1 LNHDA, CDR2 SQIVND (reference sequence). The CDR3 loop spans 14 amino acids. J was trimmed by 5 bases and V by 4 bases; bases with no gene match: 7. The CDR3 region has the DNA TGTGCCAGTAGTACCCCACAGGGGCCAACTGAAGCTTTCTTT. Its translation is CASSTPQGPTEAFF.

J is TRBJ2-7 and V is TRBV6-1; possibly TRBD1 or TRBD2 for D (5 bases each). The germline V gene encodes CDR1 MNHNS and CDR2 SASEGT. Trimming removed 3 bases from V and 3 bases from J, with 6 bases in between. CDR3 length equals 12 residues. CDR3 region: CASSEGVYEQYF. CDR3 bases: TGTGCCAGCAGTGAGGGGGTCTACGAGCAGTACTTC.

This chain uses TRBV28 with TRBJ2-5; 11 nucleotides match TRBD2. V lost 2 bases, J lost 5 bases, and 7 bases stayed unmatched. The CDR3 extends over 16 amino acids. Germline CDR1 reads MDHEN; CDR2 reads SYDVKM. The CDR3 coding sequence is TGTGCCAGCAGTTTAAAACTAGCGGGAGTCTTTGAGACCCAGTACTTC. This codes for CASSLKLAGVFETQYF.

With respect to this clone: The same CDR3 arises from other DNA sequences in this sample as well. This chain joins TRBV27 and TRBJ1-3; unclear D gene. The CDR3 loop spans 14 amino acids. Germline V CDR1 and CDR2: MNHEY, SMNVEV (reference sequence). V was pared by 5 bases and J by 1 base, with 9 bases between. The CDR3 nucleotides are TGTGCCAGCAGTCCCGGTTTGTCTGGAAACACCATATATTTT. It codes for CASSPGLSGNTIYF.

V and J are TRBV19 and TRBJ2-1; 7 nucleotides match TRBD2. J was trimmed by 6 bases and V by 6 bases; bases with no gene match: 8. The CDR3 contains 14 residues. The germline gives CDR1 LNHDA, CDR2 SQIVND (reference sequence). CDR3 nucleotides: TGTGCCAGTAGCTTTGGGGAGGGCCGCAATGAGCAGTTCTTC. Residues: CASSFGEGRNEQFF.

The chain is built from TRBV7-9 and TRBJ1-1; D possibly corresponds to TRBD1 (5 bases). The V end was cut by 5 bases, the J end by 2 bases, with 18 bases between. In germline, CDR1 is SEHNR, CDR2 FQNEAQ (reference sequence). The CDR3 length is 16 residues. The CDR3 nucleotides are TGTGCCAGCAGCCCGAATAGGGGCCCGTTAAACACTGAAGCTTTCTTT. Protein: CASSPNRGPLNTEAFF.

The chain employs TRBV16 and TRBJ1-2; no definite D call. The CDR3 sequence is 14 residues long. V was clipped by 2 bases and J by 1 base, with 8 bases between them. Germline CDR1 KGHSY, CDR2 FQNENV. The CDR3 sequence: CASSQREGNYGYTF. DNA for the CDR3: TGTGCCAGCAGCCAACGCGAGGGTAACTATGGCTACACCTTC.

V usage is TRBV28 and J usage is TRBJ1-6; D remains ambiguous. Per germline, CDR1 MDHEN and CDR2 SYDVKM. V was pared by 8 bases and J by 6 bases, with 17 bases between. The CDR3 sequence is 15 residues long. CDR3 sequence: CASPRRVISNSPLHF. The CDR3 bases are TGTGCCAGCCCGAGGAGGGTGATTAGTAATTCACCCCTCCACTTT.

CDR3 sequence reads: CASSPGTAGPDEQFF. CDR3 nucleotides: TGTGCCAGCTCACCAGGGACAGCGGGTCCGGATGAGCAGTTCTTC. The J gene is TRBJ2-1, the V gene TRBV18, with D perhaps TRBD1 (7 bases). The CDR3 totals 15 residues. In germline, CDR1 is KGHSH, CDR2 LQKENI. V gave up 2 bases and J gave up 8 bases, with 16 bases separating them.

CDR3 sequence (DNA): TGTGCCAGCAGCTCTAGTTGGAGGACTAACCAAGAGACCCAGTACTTC. It is translated as CASSSSWRTNQETQYF. The gene calls are TRBV7-2 and TRBJ2-5; tentative D call: TRBD2 (6 bases). Germline lookup yields CDR1 SGHTA and CDR2 FQGNSA. Trimming removed 4 bases at V and 0 bases at J, with 15 bases between. The length of the CDR3 is 16 residues.

The chain joins TRBV6-6 to TRBJ2-7, with D maybe TRBD1 (6 bases). Germline lookup yields CDR1 MNHNY and CDR2 SVGAGI (reference sequence). Trimming left V 7 bases short and J 4 bases short, with 20 bases between. This CDR3 contains 15 residues. The CDR3: CASTPTGFFAYEQYF. CDR3 sequence (DNA): TGTGCCAGCACCCCGACAGGCTTTTTTGCTTACGAGCAGTACTTC.

The chain combines TRBV27 with TRBJ2-5, with 14 bases matching TRBD2. CDR3 size: 17 residues. V lost 4 bases, J lost 5 bases, and 9 bases stayed unmatched. CDR1 is MNHEY and CDR2 is SMNVEV in the germline V gene (reference sequence). CDR3 DNA: TGTGCCAGCAGTTCACGATCGACTAGCGGGAGGGGGGAGACCCAGTACTTC. Translating it yields CASSSRSTSGRGETQYF.

The chain links TRBV7-9 to TRBJ2-1, with a possible D match to TRBD2 (6 bases). This CDR3 region has 15 residues. Germline values: CDR1 SEHNR, CDR2 FQNEAQ (reference sequence). Trimming took 4 bases from V and 10 from J, leaving 20 bases between them. DNA for the CDR3: TGTGCCAGCAGCTCATCTTATTATGGGGCGGGAGAGCAGTTCTTC. It is translated as CASSSSYYGAGEQFF.

The chain carries TRBV5-1 and TRBJ2-5; 14 bases fit TRBD2. Per the germline V gene, CDR1 is SGHRS and CDR2 is YFSETQ. CDR3 size: 18 residues. V gave up 0 bases and J gave up 5 bases; unmatched junction bases: 9. Here the CDR3 DNA reads TGCGCCAGCAGCTTGGCCGGAGGACTAGCGGGAGGTTGGGAGACCCAGTACTTC. Protein sequence: CASSLAGGLAGGWETQYF.

For the CDR3, the DNA is TGTGCCAGTAGTACGGGACTGTTGAAGGGCTACACCTTC. It encodes CASSTGLLKGYTF. This chain uses TRBV19 with TRBJ1-2; D possibly corresponds to TRBD1 (5 bases). Germline V gene lookup returns CDR1 LNHDA and CDR2 SQIVND (reference sequence). Trimming left V 4 bases short and J 8 bases short, with 14 bases between. The CDR3 extends over 13 amino acids.

For this clone: Other DNA sequences in the same sample also yield this CDR3. The chain links TRBV28 to TRBJ2-1; a possible D gene is TRBD2 (5 bases). The CDR3 runs 15 residues. Germline V lookup: CDR1 MDHEN, CDR2 SYDVKM. V was clipped by 1 base and J by 0 bases, with 7 bases between them. For the CDR3, the DNA is TGTGCCAGCAGTTTATCGGGGAGCTCCTACAATGAGCAGTTCTTC. Encoded protein: CASSLSGSSYNEQFF.

Of note for this clone: Other DNA variants within this sample encode the same CDR3. The gene calls are TRBV29-1 and TRBJ1-2; no reliable D call. V shed 3 bases and J shed 4 bases, with 6 bases lying between them. CDR3 length: 11 residues. Per germline, CDR1 SQVTM and CDR2 ANQGSEA. For the CDR3, the DNA is TGCAGCGTTGACAGGTCCTATGGCTACACCTTC. Its protein is CSVDRSYGYTF.

The chain couples TRBV5-1 to TRBJ1-2; 10 nucleotides align to TRBD1. The length of the CDR3 is 16 residues. From germline, CDR1 is SGHRS and CDR2 YFSETQ. V was pared by 4 bases and J by 4 bases, with 10 bases of the junction left unmatched. The CDR3 spells CASSPRPGQGRYGYTF. CDR3 bases: TGCGCCAGCAGCCCGAGACCGGGACAGGGGCGCTATGGCTACACCTTC.

Only one count was recorded for this clone. The chain links TRBV27 to TRBJ2-1, with 8 bases matching TRBD1. V gave up 7 bases and J gave up 4 bases; unmatched junction bases: 6. CDR1 MNHEY and CDR2 SMNVEV come from the germline V gene (reference sequence). The CDR3 has 14 amino acids. For the CDR3, the DNA is TGTGCCAGCATCGGGACAGGCTTTTACAATGAGCAGTTCTTC. Translation: CASIGTGFYNEQFF.

The chain is built from TRBV15 and TRBJ2-2; D gene ambiguous. This CDR3 has 13 amino acids. V was shortened by 1 base and J by 8 bases, with 8 bases between the two germline ends. The germline V gene has CDR1 LNHNV and CDR2 YYDKDF (reference sequence). This CDR3 reads CATSRAYGGELFF. CDR3 nucleotide sequence: TGTGCCACCAGCAGAGCCTATGGGGGGGAGCTGTTTTTT.

V gene TRBV9 combines with J gene TRBJ2-3; D uncertain. Looked up from germline, CDR1 is SGDLS and CDR2 is YYNGEE. The CDR3 extends over 15 amino acids. V dropped 0 bases and J dropped 4 bases, with 12 bases sitting between them. CDR3 residues: CASSVVGRPADTQYF. CDR3 coding DNA: TGTGCCAGCAGCGTAGTGGGCAGACCCGCAGATACGCAGTATTTT.

This clone was found a few times. The chain has TRBV19 and TRBJ1-2; possibly TRBD1 for D (6 bases). The CDR3 consists of 14 residues. Trimming removed 6 bases at V and 5 bases at J, with 16 bases between. CDR1 LNHDA and CDR2 SQIVND come from the germline V gene (reference sequence). CDR3 DNA: TGTGCCAGTAGCTGGACAGAAGGAGGATATGGCTACACCTTC. Protein product: CASSWTEGGYGYTF.

This clone came up a few times. The V gene is TRBV5-1, the J gene TRBJ1-1, with 8 bases lining up with TRBD1. Looked up from germline, CDR1 is SGHRS and CDR2 is YFSETQ. CDR3 length: 14 amino acids. Germline trimming cut 4 bases from V and 1 base from J; bases unmatched to any gene: 3. The DNA for the CDR3 is TGCGCCAGCAGCCTGGGGACAGGGAACACTGAAGCTTTCTTT. This encodes CASSLGTGNTEAFF. Based on the CDR3 plus reference TRBV5-1 and TRBJ1-1, the full variable domain is KAGVTQTPRYLIKTRGQQVTLSCSPISGHRSVSWYQQTPGQGLQFLFEYFSETQRNKGNFPGRFSGRQFSNSRSEMNVSTLELGDSALYLCASSLGTGNTEAFFGQGTRLTVV.